This T cell receptor (beta chain) was retrieved from a study of monozygotic twins with cystic fibrosis. Whole-study context: Library input was 2.5 to 3.5 micrograms of fragmented DNA, with roughly 15 PCR cycles.

Clones were read by immunoSEQ multiplex PCR, and TCRdb kept only the in-frame ones, dropping some. Among over 25,000 clones listed, about 92% were seen once. The CDR3 runs to 16 residues. Looked up from germline, CDR1 is ENHRY and CDR2 is SYGVKD. Trimming cost V 3 bases and J 1 base, with 13 bases left between them. This clone was observed a single time. Antigen specificity is unknown. Findings of the study overall: Median Simpson clonality of 0.0095 suggested naive T cells predominated. In 13 of 16 pairs, V gene usage was closest to the co-twin's. Unrelated CF individuals shared fewer identical clonotypes than monozygotic CF twins.

The chain uses TRBV10-3 and TRBJ2-1; possible D gene TRBD1, 7 bases. Sequences were obtained from blood. The source is a girl under 10 years old with cystic fibrosis. CDR3 DNA sequence: TGTGCCATCAGTGAAGGGCAGGGGGGATCCTACAATGAGCAGTTCTTC. This codes for CAISEGQGGSYNEQFF.